This T cell receptor (beta chain) is drawn from a study of neurological immune-mediated disorders. MiXCR, run by TCRdb on the 5' RACE reads, gives a single entry per CDR3 protein. The table lists about 82,000 distinct CDR3 sequences, approximately 2.8% of them singletons. There are a few counts of this clonotype. V lost 4 bases to trimming and J lost 0 bases, with 14 bases between them. The CDR3 has 16 amino acids. Germline CDR1 SGHRS, CDR2 YFSETQ. The sequence was obtained from a young woman with multiple sclerosis. Source material: PBMCs. This rearrangement joins TRBV5-1 to TRBJ2-1; D may correspond to TRBD1 or TRBD2 (5 bases each). The CDR3 coding sequence is TGCGCCAGCAGCCCGGGGACCCCAAGCTCCTACAATGAGCAGTTCTTC. Translated: CASSPGTPSSYNEQFF.